This T cell receptor beta chain was retrieved from a study of blood T cell repertoires in COVID-19. Across the whole study: Samples taken during acute and convalescent COVID-19 were collected in the United States, Italy and Spain. T cells, B-cell-depleted T cells, or PBMCs supplied cDNA or gDNA.

This clone has a handful of counts. CDR1 SGDLS and CDR2 YYNGEE come from the germline V gene. The CDR3 runs to 15 residues. The V and J ends lost 0 bases and 4 bases respectively, with 13 bases between them. Per the study methods: Scientists estimated how many nucleated cells there were by amplifying reference gene primers. Measured with immunoSEQ multiplex PCR; TCRdb has only the in-frame clones, and not every one. The D gene and trimming were derived from the DNA, and the V and J assignments and clone size from that table. The sample lists 150,000 to 180,000 clones, 76% occurring once. Sequencing was carried out using peripheral blood. The source of this sequence is a woman of 80 years or more with acute or convalescent COVID-19. The V call is TRBV9, the J call TRBJ1-2, with D possibly TRBD1 on 5 matching bases. CDR3 sequence reads: CASSVEQAAVYGYTF. CDR3 coding DNA: TGTGCCAGCAGCGTAGAACAGGCAGCTGTCTATGGCTACACCTTC.